One sample yielded the 20 T cell receptor beta chains listed below, sequenced in a study of blood T cell repertoires in COVID-19. Assay used: immunoSEQ multiplex PCR; TCRdb lists only in-frame clones, some missing. The sample lists about 100,000 clones, 70% to 90% occurring once. Material for sequencing was peripheral blood. The source of these receptors is a woman aged 55-75 years in a cohort sampled during active or convalescent COVID-19.

This clone was found a few times. CDR3 sequence: CASSRTGQVYGYTF. Written as DNA, the CDR3 is TGTGCCAGCAGCCGAACCGGACAAGTCTATGGCTACACCTTC. The gene calls are TRBV6-5 and TRBJ1-2; maybe TRBD1 (5 bases). Trimming pared 6 bases from V and 4 bases from J, leaving 15 bases between. The CDR3 consists of 14 residues. Germline V lookup: CDR1 MNHEY, CDR2 SVGAGI.

V gene TRBV20-1 combines with J gene TRBJ1-1; D ambiguous. This CDR3 has 11 amino acids. CDR1 and CDR2 (germline): DFQATT, SNEGSKA (reference sequence). V gave up 6 bases and J gave up 10 bases, with 15 bases separating them. DNA of the CDR3: TGCAGTGCCCGAGTAGTGACGGGAGCTTTCTTT. Translation: CSARVVTGAFF.

The CDR3, as DNA: TGTGCCAGCAGGCTGGCTAGCGGGGGCGGCGGGGAGCTGTTTTTT. This encodes CASRLASGGGGELFF. V gene TRBV6-5 combines with J gene TRBJ2-2; 10 nucleotides match TRBD2. V was pared by 6 bases and J by 7 bases, with 8 bases of the junction left unmatched. There are 15 residues in the CDR3. Germline values: CDR1 MNHEY, CDR2 SVGAGI.

This chain connects TRBV6-1 to TRBJ2-7; D is possibly TRBD2 (6 bases). This CDR3 is 15 amino acids long. Trimming left V 3 bases short and J 1 base short, with 13 bases between. Germline CDR1 and CDR2: MNHNS and SASEGT. CDR3 residues: CASSEGGRRSYEQYF. The DNA for the CDR3 is TGTGCCAGCAGTGAGGGGGGACGCAGATCCTACGAGCAGTACTTC.

The chain joins TRBV19 to TRBJ1-1; TRBD1 matches at 9 bases. CDR3 length: 14 residues. The V segment lost 8 bases and the J segment 1 base; nucleotides outside the gene matches: 5. Germline loops: CDR1 LNHDA, CDR2 SQIVND (reference sequence). CDR3 protein: CASGDRGTNTEAFF. The DNA for the CDR3 is TGTGCCAGTGGTGACAGGGGGACGAACACTGAAGCTTTCTTT.

This chain connects TRBV27 to TRBJ2-1; 7 bases fit TRBD1. The CDR3 extends over 15 amino acids. CDR1 is MNHEY and CDR2 is SMNVEV in the germline V gene (reference sequence). Losses at the gene ends were 5 bases for V and 3 bases for J; bases not matched to a gene: 7. CDR3: CASSEQGRIYNEQFF. In DNA form, the CDR3 reads TGTGCCAGCAGTGAACAGGGGCGGATCTACAATGAGCAGTTCTTC.

This clone appeared a single time. J is TRBJ1-5 and V is TRBV30; 9 nucleotides align to TRBD1. Germline CDR1 reads GTSNPN; CDR2 reads SVGIG (reference sequence). This CDR3 is 14 amino acids long. Germline trimming cut 0 bases from V and 5 bases from J; bases unmatched to any gene: 2. The CDR3 protein is CAWSVGQGYQPQHF. CDR3 DNA: TGTGCCTGGAGTGTTGGACAGGGGTATCAGCCCCAGCATTTT.

This clone was counted only a few times. The V and J genes are TRBV4-2 and TRBJ2-2, with unresolved D. This CDR3 comprises 15 residues. Germline lookup yields CDR1 LGHNA and CDR2 YNFKEQ. The V gene lost 7 bases and the J gene lost 2 bases, with 14 bases spanning the gap. The CDR3 protein is CASNLEALNTGELFF. DNA for the CDR3: TGTGCCAGCAACCTTGAGGCCCTAAACACCGGGGAGCTGTTTTTT.

J is TRBJ2-1 and V is TRBV25-1; perhaps TRBD1 as D (5 bases). Germline CDR1 reads MGHDK; CDR2 reads SYGVNS. Trimming took off 1 base at V and 9 bases at J, with 16 bases between the two ends. This CDR3 is 15 amino acids long. The CDR3 region is CASSEFFQGFGEQFF. The CDR3 region has the DNA TGTGCCAGCAGTGAATTCTTCCAGGGTTTCGGTGAGCAGTTCTTC.

The rearrangement joins TRBV9 to TRBJ1-4, with 7 bases lining up with TRBD1. Germline CDR1 SGDLS, CDR2 YYNGEE. V dropped 4 bases and J dropped 5; count of bases not matched to a gene: 8. This CDR3 region has 15 residues. CDR3 sequence: CASSLPGQPNEKLFF. The DNA for the CDR3 is TGTGCCAGCAGCTTACCGGGACAGCCGAATGAAAAACTGTTTTTT.

This chain links TRBV25-1 with TRBJ2-7; perhaps TRBD2 as D (6 bases). Trimming left V 2 bases short and J 9 bases short, with 8 bases between. Germline loops: CDR1 MGHDK, CDR2 SYGVNS. The CDR3 is 11 residues long. CDR3 amino acids: CASSEVGGQYF. CDR3 coding DNA: TGTGCCAGCAGTGAAGTCGGGGGGCAGTACTTC.

This CDR3 is CASSRTGEWATIYF. The CDR3, as DNA: TGTGCCAGCAGCCGAACAGGGGAGTGGGCCACCATATATTTT. This sequence joins TRBV2 and TRBJ1-3, with 7 bases aligning to TRBD1. Looked up from germline, CDR1 is SNHLY and CDR2 is FYNNEI. CDR3 length: 14 amino acids. Losses at the gene ends were 6 bases for V and 9 bases for J; bases not matched to a gene: 11.

This clone was observed a handful of times. The chain couples TRBV29-1 to TRBJ1-2, with D unclear. The CDR3 length is 11 residues. V was cut by 1 base and J by 8 bases, with 8 bases left in between. Per germline, CDR1 SQVTM and CDR2 ANQGSEA. The CDR3 DNA is TGCAGCGTTGAAGTGGGAGGGGGCTACACCTTC. Protein sequence: CSVEVGGGYTF.

The J gene is TRBJ1-5, the V gene TRBV6-5; D is unclear. The length of the CDR3 is 13 residues. With 7 bases removed from V and 5 bases from J, the gap between germline ends came to 12 bases. The germline CDR1 and CDR2 sequences are MNHEY and SVGAGI. The chain's CDR3 is CASIPEVDQPQHF. DNA of the CDR3: TGTGCCAGCATCCCAGAAGTCGATCAGCCCCAGCATTTT.

The chain carries TRBV7-8 and TRBJ1-3, with D unresolved. The CDR3 sequence is 13 residues long. From germline, CDR1 is SGHVS and CDR2 FQNEAQ. The V gene lost 1 base and the J gene lost 3 bases, with 4 bases spanning the gap. Written as DNA, the CDR3 is TGTGCCAGCAGCTTAGGTTATGGAAACACCATATATTTT. Translated, it gives CASSLGYGNTIYF.

The sample holds one count of this clone. V is TRBV3-1 (or the pseudogene TRBV3-2) and J is TRBJ2-3, with 7 bases fitting TRBD2. Germline loops: CDR1 LGHDT, CDR2 YNNKEL (reference sequence). The ends lost 3 bases at V and 4 bases at J; junction bases unmatched: 7. The CDR3 contains 15 residues. This chain's CDR3 is CASSHRDGRPDTQYF. In DNA form, the CDR3 reads TGTGCCAGCAGCCATCGGGACGGGAGGCCAGATACGCAGTATTTT.

The chain has TRBV6-5 and TRBJ2-7, with TRBD2 matching 10 bases. Germline V gives CDR1 MNHEY, CDR2 SVGAGI. The CDR3 length is 15 residues. J lost 2 bases, V lost 0 bases, and 1 base had no gene match. DNA for the CDR3: TGTGCCAGCAGTTACTCGACTAGCGGGCCCTACGAGCAGTACTTC. The encoded protein is CASSYSTSGPYEQYF.

The chain carries TRBV5-1 and TRBJ1-1, with no clear D. V lost 4 bases to trimming and J lost 5 bases, with 12 bases between them. The CDR3 covers 13 residues. CDR1 is SGHRS and CDR2 is YFSETQ in the germline V gene. CDR3 sequence: CASSPVTGTEAFF. CDR3 nucleotide sequence: TGCGCCAGCAGCCCTGTGACGGGGACTGAAGCTTTCTTT.

The chain joins TRBV5-1 to TRBJ2-7; 11 bases line up with TRBD2. The CDR3 covers 15 residues. Germline CDR1 reads SGHRS; CDR2 reads YFSETQ. With V trimmed by 5 bases and J by 3 bases, 7 bases remained unmatched. CDR3 protein: CASRYTSGGNYEQYF. In DNA form, the CDR3 reads TGCGCCAGCAGATATACTAGCGGGGGAAACTACGAGCAGTACTTC.

The V and J genes are TRBV18 and TRBJ2-3, with D maybe TRBD1 (7 bases). This CDR3 has 14 residues. Trimming took 3 bases from V and 6 from J, leaving 13 bases between them. Germline V lookup: CDR1 KGHSH, CDR2 LQKENI. The CDR3 bases are TGTGCCAGCTCACCCGCGGCAGGGGGGGATACGCAGTATTTT. Amino acids: CASSPAAGGDTQYF.